This T cell receptor beta chain was recovered during a study of blood T cell repertoires in COVID-19. About the research overall: Whether acute or convalescent, the COVID-19 samples came from the United States, Italy and Spain. Sources were T cells, B-cell-depleted T cells, or PBMCs; the material itself was cDNA or gDNA.

As processed by the authors: Amplified reference gene primers provided the basis for estimating nucleated cell counts. Using immunoSEQ multiplex PCR, the repertoire was profiled, and TCRdb retains in-frame clones only, with some absent. The D gene and trimming were derived from the DNA, and the V and J assignments and clone size from that table. The repertoire has about 76,000 clones, more than 75% of them found once; the top ten carry approximately 5%. The CDR3 length is 15 residues. V was pared by 6 bases and J by 0 bases, with 6 bases of the junction left unmatched. The germline V gene has CDR1 SGHVS and CDR2 FNYEAQ.

The chain joins TRBV7-6 to TRBJ2-3, with TRBD1 identical over 7 bases. The sequence was collected from a human donor in a cohort sampled during active COVID-19. The specimen sequenced was peripheral blood. The CDR3 is CASRLGQSSTDTQYF. In nucleotides, the CDR3 is TGTGCCAGCAGACTGGGACAGTCTAGCACAGATACGCAGTATTTT.